What follows are 4 T cell receptor beta chains derived from one specimen sequenced in a study of Ad26.COV2.S vaccination and SARS-CoV-2 variants. Generated by immunoSEQ multiplex PCR, the TCRdb table keeps only in-frame clones and is missing some. The sample lists about 430,000 clones, 90% occurring once. This sample's treatment: 15 to 20 received Ad26.COV2.S at low or high dose, single or two shots; roughly 5 received placebo; per-sample allocation not given. The samples date from day 63 after the first vaccine or placebo injection. This sample comprised peripheral blood, obtained in a trial of Ad26.COV2.S vaccine versus placebo. These receptors were obtained from a person between 18 and 65 years old who received the Ad26.COV2.S COVID-19 vaccine or a placebo.

The J gene is TRBJ2-7, the V gene TRBV5-4, with 8 bases that match TRBD2. This CDR3 is 15 amino acids long. V gave up 8 bases and J gave up 3 bases; unmatched junction bases: 13. Germline V gives CDR1 SGHNT, CDR2 YYREEE (reference sequence). The CDR3 DNA reads TGTGCCAGTGGCGGGGGGACGAATAACTACTACGAGCAGTACTTC. Translation: CASGGGTNNYYEQYF.

The CDR3: CASSDMRLQENEQFF. As DNA, the CDR3 is TGTGCCAGCAGTGATATGAGGTTACAGGAGAATGAGCAGTTCTTC. The J gene is TRBJ2-1, the V gene TRBV2; weak D call: TRBD1 (5 bases). The V gene's germline CDR1 is SNHLY and CDR2 FYNNEI. CDR3 size: 15 residues. V was clipped by 3 bases and J by 7 bases, with 16 bases between them.

The V call is TRBV5-6, the J call TRBJ2-1; 8 nucleotides match TRBD1. V gave up 4 bases and J gave up 7 bases; unmatched junction bases: 19. Germline V gene data show CDR1 as SGHDT and CDR2 as YYEEEE. This CDR3 region has 18 residues. CDR3 sequence (DNA): TGTGCCAGCAGCCTGACGGACAGGGCATTCTCAGGGGGAAATGAGCAGTTCTTC. Amino acid sequence: CASSLTDRAFSGGNEQFF.

The chain carries TRBV4-1 and TRBJ2-7, with a possible D match to TRBD1 (5 bases). The CDR3 loop spans 12 amino acids. Germline loops: CDR1 MGHRA, CDR2 YSYEKL. Trimming stripped 3 bases from V and 4 bases from J, with 7 bases between. CDR3 residues: CASSHSGYEQYF. DNA of the CDR3: TGCGCCAGCAGCCATTCAGGGTACGAGCAGTACTTC.